This is a list of T cell receptor beta chains from one sample in a study of T cells after yellow fever vaccination. In TCRdb, the 5' RACE reads were re-called with MiXCR into one record per CDR3 protein. The sample yields 620,000 or so distinct CDR3 sequences, more than 9% seen once. Sequenced here: PBMCs, sampled on the day of the yellow fever booster vaccination. Receptors originate from a man between 25 and 39 years old who received the YFV17D yellow fever vaccine. Each CDR3 is given with its conserved first and last residue. The order of the fields is D gene, J gene, clone size, V gene, CDR3 length, CDR3 DNA, CDR3 protein. A D gene is named only where the DNA matches it firmly. The listing skips clone size in some rows; elsewhere it reads once, few, many or a size class.

>TRBD2|TRBJ2-7|.|TRBV18|15
TGTGCCAGCTCACCTTCGGGACTAGCGGCCCACGAGCAGTACTTC
CASSPSGLAAHEQYF
>.|TRBJ2-2|.|TRBV4-2|16
TGTGCCATGGGCCCCGGGCGCCAGGGCGGCACCGGGGGGCTGTTTTTT
CAMGPGRQGGTGGLFF
>.|TRBJ2-3|.|TRBV3-1|14
TGTGCCAGCAGCCCCGGGACTGCTACAGATACGCGGTATTTT
CASSPGTATDTRYF
>.|TRBJ2-1|.|TRBV7-9|16
TGTGCCAGCAGCCATAAACCAGGGTTTTCCTACAATGAGCAGTTCTTC
CASSHKPGFSYNEQFF
>.|TRBJ2-5|few|TRBV12-3/TRBV12-4|15
TGTGCCAGCAGTTTTAGTCACCGGGAGCAAGAGACCCAGTACTTC
CASSFSHREQETQYF
>TRBD2|TRBJ2-7|.|TRBV10-3|13
TGTGCCATCAGTGAGGAGACTAGCGACGAGCAGTACTTC
CAISEETSDEQYF
>.|TRBJ2-7|few|TRBV13|11
TGTGCCAGCAGCTTTGGAGCCGAGCAGTACTTC
CASSFGAEQYF
>TRBD2|TRBJ2-1|few|TRBV6-5|13
TGTGCCAGCAGTTACGGGACTAGCATTGAGCAGTTCTTC
CASSYGTSIEQFF
>TRBD1|TRBJ2-3|.|TRBV5-1|15
TGCGCCAGCAGCGCCGGGACAGGGAGTGTGGATACGCAGTATTTT
CASSAGTGSVDTQYF
>TRBD2|TRBJ2-7|many|TRBV18|14
TGTGCCAGCTCACCGGTAGCGGGAGTGTACGAGCAGTACTTC
CASSPVAGVYEQYF
>TRBD2|TRBJ2-4|few|TRBV11-2|14
TGTGCCAGCAGCATACCCGGGACTAGACACATTCAGTACTTC
CASSIPGTRHIQYF
>.|TRBJ2-3|many|TRBV12-5|17
TGTGCTAGTGGTTTGACCCTTCGCGGGATCGGTGCGGATACGCAGTATTTT
CASGLTLRGIGADTQYF
>.|TRBJ2-3|.|TRBV12-3/TRBV12-4|14
TGTGCCAGCAGTTTAATTCCGGGGGTGAATTCGCAGTATTTT
CASSLIPGVNSQYF